The 3 T cell receptor beta chains below come from one sample, sequenced in a study of T cells in Graves' hyperthyroidism and ophthalmopathy. From RNA transcripts, TCR beta CDR3 regions were amplified. A set of HTBI primers served as the primers for a first-round RT-PCR of the TCR CDR3. TCRdb re-called the multiplex PCR reads with MiXCR, one entry per CDR3 protein. The table records 750,000 to 900,000 distinct CDR3 sequences, 38% of them present only once. The sample comprised blood. These receptors were taken from a man aged 18 to 35 with Graves' hyperthyroidism.

This clonotype has a handful of counts. The genes are TRBV7-2 and TRBJ1-1; D may be TRBD1 (6 bases). The CDR3 runs 16 residues. With 5 bases removed from V and 1 base from J, the gap between germline ends came to 17 bases. Germline-derived CDR1 and CDR2 are SGHTA and FQGNSA. CDR3 loop: CASSPWVRGRNTEAFF. The CDR3 DNA reads as TGTGCCAGCAGCCCTTGGGTCAGGGGTAGGAACACTGAAGCTTTCTTT.

The gene calls are TRBV7-8 and TRBJ1-5; D perhaps matches TRBD1 (5 bases). The CDR3 has 16 amino acids. Germline loops: CDR1 SGHVS, CDR2 FQNEAQ. With 9 bases removed from V and 4 bases from J, the gap between germline ends came to 22 bases. CDR3 amino acids: CASSPQRTSGNQPQHF. As DNA, the CDR3 is TGTGCCAGTAGTCCTCAACGGACATCTGGGAATCAGCCCCAGCATTTT.

About this clonotype itself: A read error may be the cause here, since a much bigger clone is one base away. The rearrangement uses TRBV24-1 and TRBJ2-2; 8 bases match TRBD1. Unmatched junction bases numbered 12, after V lost 3 bases and J lost 7 bases. This CDR3 has 17 residues. Germline CDR1 and CDR2: KGHDR and SFDVKD. The CDR3 here is CATSDLTGGVGVGELFF. CDR3 DNA sequence: TGTGCCACCAGTGATCTCACAGGGGGAGTTGGAGTCGGGGAGCTGTTTTTT.